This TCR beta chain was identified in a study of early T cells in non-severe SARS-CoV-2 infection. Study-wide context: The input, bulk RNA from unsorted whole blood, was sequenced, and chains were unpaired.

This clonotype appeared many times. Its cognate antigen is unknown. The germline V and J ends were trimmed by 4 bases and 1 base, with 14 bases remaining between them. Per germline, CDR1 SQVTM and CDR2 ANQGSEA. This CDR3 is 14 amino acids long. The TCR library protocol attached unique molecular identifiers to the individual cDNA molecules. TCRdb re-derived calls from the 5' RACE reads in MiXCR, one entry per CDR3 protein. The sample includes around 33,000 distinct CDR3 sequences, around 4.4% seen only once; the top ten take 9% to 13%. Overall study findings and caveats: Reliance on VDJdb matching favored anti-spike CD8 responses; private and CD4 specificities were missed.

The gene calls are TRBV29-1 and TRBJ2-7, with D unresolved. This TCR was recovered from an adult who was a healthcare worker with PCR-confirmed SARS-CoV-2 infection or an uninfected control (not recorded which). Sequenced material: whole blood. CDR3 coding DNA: TGCAGCGTTGTTGACCGGCGAAGTTCCTACGAGCAGTACTTC. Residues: CSVVDRRSSYEQYF.